The following is a T cell receptor beta chain sequence with its context. This clone's antigen is unknown. No quality values exist for individual bases; no much larger clone is one base distant. The time point label of this sample denotes: baseline before first vaccination. Vaccinee samples came from UK trials COV001 and COV002, including a single-blind randomized controlled phase 2/3 trial of AZD1222 (ChAdOx1 nCoV-19) in healthy adults. Trial participant PBMC samples were collected at day 0 and day 28 after the second dose for TCRbeta chain sequencing. The CDR3 regions of human TCRbeta chains were analyzed by immunosequencing. The authors processed their data as follows. TCRs in the repertoires were compared against a reference library of SARS-CoV-2-specific TCRs that had been generated with the MIRA antigen-specificity platform. Breadth was defined as the fraction of unique TCRs that were SARS-CoV-2-associated. Depth was defined as the fraction of total T cells that were SARS-CoV-2-associated. Using the MIRA data, each spike-specific TCR was assigned both to the spike region to which the TCR was reactive and to a CD4 or CD8 class. Log10-transformed breadth and depth values were compared by one-way ANOVA with Sidak's multiple comparisons tests. TCRdb carries this immuneACCESS record with in-frame sequences only. Its versions omit some clonotypes, under half of them owing to an unresolved V gene in the studies checked, with the rest unexplained. V, J and clone size reflect that table, while D and trimming were determined from the DNA. The sample table lists about 120,000 clones, 70% to 90% of them with a count of one. The top ten hold roughly 3.6% of the sample.

These data are taken from a study of T cell responses to AZD1222 COVID-19 vaccine listed by TCRdb under 2021. In the study overall: AZD1222 recipients with second doses at about 4 weeks or about 12 weeks were pooled, because spike-specific TCR depth and breadth did not differ between schedules. Trial participants were enrolled by age into 18-55, 56-69 and 70-plus year subgroups, with about 150, 27 and 61 TCR-sequenced participants respectively. A total of approximately 240 trial participants underwent TCR sequencing, of whom about 200 had received two doses of AZD1222 and around 25 had received two doses of the MenACWY control vaccine. Summary of the overall study and its limitations: Participants were mostly white British and included more females than males, and it was suggested by the authors that clonal diversity may have been underestimated. After two AZD1222 doses, spike-specific TCR breadth and depth were significantly higher than at day 0 and than in MenACWY recipients. Reportedly, close to half of the unique spike-specific TCRs recognized epitopes lying outside the regions that are mutated in the B.1.351 and B.1.1.7 variants. The whole spike protein was spanned by vaccine-associated CD4 TCRs, and dominant responses were seen in regions 160-218 and 743-854. In the small 56-69-year group, the increase in depth fell short of significance, most likely because of low power. Conclusions about previously exposed vaccinees are limited, since just a handful of AZD1222 recipients were seropositive for SARS-CoV-2 at baseline. Because no samples from the day 14 peak response were available, repertoires could be characterized only after the peak T cell response.

Unmatched junction bases come to 10, with V trimmed by 2 bases and J by 7 bases. Spanning cysteine to phenylalanine, the CDR3 consists of 16 amino acids. Only CDR3 DNA is held: 48 bases, read in frame from base 1. CDR1 and CDR2, looked up from the germline V gene, are SNHLY and FYNNEI. This receptor was obtained from an adult in good health. The V and J segments used are TRBV2 and TRBJ2-1; 8 bases in the middle match TRBD2. Sequences were derived from peripheral blood, sampled on day 0 of AZD1222 vaccination. In nucleotides, the sequence is TGTGCCAGCAGTGAAACGCGGGGGGTGTTAAATAATGAGCAGTTCTTC. Translated, it reads CASSETRGVLNNEQFF.